The 21 T cell receptor beta chains in this list originate from one sample, sequenced in a study of shared T cell receptors in the human thymus. Clones were read by immunoSEQ multiplex PCR, and TCRdb kept only the in-frame ones, dropping some. The repertoire consists of more than 550,000 clones, with about 90% occurring once and the leading ten covering roughly 0.0087%. This sample also belongs to another study, concerning human thymus T cells.

Input material: thymocytes. Source of these receptors: a boy younger than two with a congenital heart defect.

This clone was observed a single time. The chain employs TRBV5-1 and TRBJ2-3; the D gene is possibly TRBD2 (7 bases). Germline V CDR1 and CDR2: SGHRS, YFSETQ. V was trimmed by 2 bases and J by 2 bases, leaving 9 bases between them. The CDR3 has 14 amino acids. As DNA, the CDR3 is TGCGCCAGCAGCTTAGGGGGGGCCACAGATACGCAGTATTTT. It yields the protein CASSLGGATDTQYF.

V gene TRBV27 combines with J gene TRBJ2-1; 7 bases map to TRBD1. Trimming at V came to 2 bases and at J to 5 bases, leaving 9 bases not matched to a gene. This CDR3 is 16 amino acids long. CDR1 MNHEY and CDR2 SMNVEV come from the germline V gene (reference sequence). CDR3 protein: CASSLPTQGVDNEQFF. As DNA, the CDR3 is TGTGCCAGCAGTTTACCAACTCAGGGGGTGGACAATGAGCAGTTCTTC.

For the CDR3, the DNA is TGTGCCAGCTCGAAAGCCCCTCCGGGTGAGCAGTTCTTC. This codes for CASSKAPPGEQFF. V and J are TRBV6-5 and TRBJ2-1, with D unclear. CDR3 length equals 13 residues. Deletions cut 8 bases from V and 9 bases from J, with 17 bases between. The germline V gene has CDR1 MNHEY and CDR2 SVGAGI.

V and J are TRBV4-1 and TRBJ2-7; 8 bases align to TRBD2. Trimming at V came to 2 bases and at J to 7 bases, leaving 16 bases not matched to a gene. This CDR3 has 17 amino acids. CDR1 and CDR2 from the germline V gene are MGHRA and YSYEKL. DNA of the CDR3: TGCGCCAGCAGCCAAAGGGAAGGGCGGGAGGAGGGAGAAGAGCAGTACTTC. It codes for CASSQREGREEGEEQYF.

This sequence joins TRBV28 and TRBJ2-2, with D perhaps TRBD2 (5 bases). V was shortened by 6 bases and J by 0 bases, with 11 bases between the two germline ends. Germline loops: CDR1 MDHEN, CDR2 SYDVKM. This CDR3 has 15 amino acids. CDR3 sequence: CASSLRLPNTGELFF. The CDR3 bases are TGTGCCAGCAGCCTAAGACTACCGAACACCGGGGAGCTGTTTTTT.

In DNA, the CDR3 is TGCAGCGTTTGCCCCTCATCAGGGGGCTGGAAGTACCAAAACTCCATGAACACTGAAGCTTTCTTT. Protein sequence: CSVCPSSGGWKYQNSMNTEAFF. The chain recombines TRBV29-1 with TRBJ1-1; TRBD1 matches at 8 bases. Germline CDR1 SQVTM, CDR2 ANQGSEA. J was trimmed by 0 bases and V by 5 bases; bases with no gene match: 29. CDR3 length: 22 residues.

The gene calls are TRBV4-1 and TRBJ2-7; TRBD1 matches at 12 bases. The CDR3 extends over 17 amino acids. Germline trimming cut 0 bases from V and 6 bases from J; bases unmatched to any gene: 9. CDR1 and CDR2 from the germline V gene are MGHRA and YSYEKL. The CDR3 nucleotides are TGCGCCAGCAGCCAAGATCACGAACCGGGACAGGGGGCCGAGCAGTACTTC. Translated, it gives CASSQDHEPGQGAEQYF.

The chain is built from TRBV4-1 and TRBJ1-5; D is unclear. V dropped 3 bases and J dropped 5 bases, with 11 bases sitting between them. The germline V gene has CDR1 MGHRA and CDR2 YSYEKL. The CDR3 runs to 14 residues. The CDR3 sequence: CASSHTGRDQPQHF. The CDR3 DNA is TGCGCCAGCAGCCATACGGGGAGGGATCAGCCCCAGCATTTT.

This chain joins TRBV2 and TRBJ1-2, with a weak D call TRBD1 (5 bases). The V end was cut by 1 base, the J end by 8 bases, with 17 bases between. CDR3 length: 15 amino acids. In germline, CDR1 is SNHLY, CDR2 FYNNEI. The CDR3 DNA reads as TGTGCCAGCAGTGAAGTTTGGCAGGGCGTTGCGGGCTACACCTTC. Translation gives CASSEVWQGVAGYTF.

The chain recombines TRBV4-1 with TRBJ1-6, with D tentatively TRBD1 (5 bases). Germline V gene lookup returns CDR1 MGHRA and CDR2 YSYEKL. This CDR3 is built from 17 residues. The V end was cut by 0 bases, the J end by 9 bases, with 18 bases between. The CDR3 protein is CASSQDPRQGDGSPLHF. The CDR3 region has the DNA TGCGCCAGCAGCCAAGATCCGCGGCAGGGCGATGGTTCACCCCTCCACTTT.

This clone has just one count. The chain carries TRBV5-1 and TRBJ2-6; 10 positions match TRBD1. The CDR3 has 17 residues. Germline assignment: CDR1 SGHRS and CDR2 YFSETQ. J was trimmed by 0 bases and V by 4 bases; bases with no gene match: 4. The CDR3 nucleotides are TGCGCCAGCAGCGACAGGGGGCCCTCCTCTGGGGCCAACGTCCTGACTTTC. This sequence encodes CASSDRGPSSGANVLTF.

This chain uses TRBV5-4 with TRBJ1-6; 9 bases line up with TRBD1. The CDR3 length is 18 residues. The trim removed 4 bases at V and 8 bases at J, leaving 16 bases unmatched. Germline CDR1 is SGHNT and CDR2 is YYREEE (reference sequence). The CDR3 DNA follows: TGTGCCAGCAGCCTTGGGTTCCCAGGGACAGGGACGGATTCACCCCTCCACTTT. This codes for CASSLGFPGTGTDSPLHF.

The chain couples TRBV28 to TRBJ2-7; D call uncertain. Germline-derived CDR1 and CDR2 are MDHEN and SYDVKM. The CDR3 contains 11 residues. Trimming removed 8 bases from V and 2 bases from J, with 7 bases in between. The DNA of the CDR3 is TGTGCCAGCTGTTCAGCCTACGAGCAGTACTTC. Protein: CASCSAYEQYF.

The chain carries TRBV29-1 and TRBJ2-2; 8 bases fit TRBD1. V dropped 7 bases and J dropped 0; count of bases not matched to a gene: 4. Looked up from germline, CDR1 is SQVTM and CDR2 is ANQGSEA. The CDR3 is 14 residues long. Here the CDR3 DNA reads TGCAGCGCAAGGGACAGGACGAACACCGGGGAGCTGTTTTTT. It translates to CSARDRTNTGELFF.

The chain couples TRBV5-8 to TRBJ2-2, with D maybe TRBD2 (5 bases). V lost 2 bases and J lost 5, with 19 bases in between. Germline CDR1 and CDR2: SGHTS and YDEGEE. CDR3 length equals 17 residues. CDR3 sequence: CASSLSGLPEGTGELFF. The CDR3 DNA reads as TGTGCCAGCAGCTTAAGCGGATTACCCGAGGGAACCGGGGAGCTGTTTTTT.

This chain joins TRBV9 and TRBJ2-1; 10 nucleotides match TRBD2. This CDR3 spans 17 amino acids. Germline lookup yields CDR1 SGDLS and CDR2 YYNGEE. Trimming took 0 bases from V and 4 from J; bases not matched to a gene: 7. The CDR3 sequence: CASSVGAGGRQYNEQFF. The CDR3 nucleotides are TGTGCCAGCAGCGTAGGAGCGGGAGGGCGTCAATACAATGAGCAGTTCTTC. Together with reference TRBV9 and TRBJ2-1, the CDR3 gives the full variable domain: DSGVTQTPKHLITATGQRVTLRCSPRSGDLSVYWYQQSLDQGLQFLIQYYNGEERAKGNILERFSAQQFPDLHSELNLSSLELGDSALYFCASSVGAGGRQYNEQFFGPGTRLTVL.

The gene calls are TRBV28 and TRBJ2-2; 8 bases match TRBD1. This CDR3 comprises 14 residues. The junction had 7 bases not matched to a gene; V was cut back by 6 bases and J by 7 bases. The V gene's germline CDR1 is MDHEN and CDR2 SYDVKM. The DNA of the CDR3 is TGTGCCAGCAGCTACAGGGGGGAGGTCGGGGAGCTGTTTTTT. This gives the protein CASSYRGEVGELFF.

CDR3 loop: CASSTAASGLLGEQFF. DNA for the CDR3: TGTGCCAGCAGCACAGCGGCTAGCGGCCTACTAGGGGAGCAGTTCTTC. The V and J genes are TRBV7-6 and TRBJ2-1, with TRBD2 matching over 7 bases. The germline gives CDR1 SGHVS, CDR2 FNYEAQ. Losses at the gene ends were 5 bases for V and 10 bases for J; bases not matched to a gene: 17. This CDR3 comprises 16 residues.

V usage is TRBV2 and J usage is TRBJ2-1; 9 bases are a match to TRBD2. The CDR3 is 13 residues long. Germline V lookup: CDR1 SNHLY, CDR2 FYNNEI. V shed 7 bases, J shed 4 bases, and the junction held 2 bases outside the gene matches. CDR3 sequence (DNA): TGTGCCAGCAAACTAGCGGGTTACAATGAGCAGTTCTTC. The encoded protein is CASKLAGYNEQFF.

This sequence joins TRBV4-3 and TRBJ1-4; a possible D gene is TRBD1 (6 bases). Germline loops: CDR1 LGHNA, CDR2 YSLEER. The V end was cut by 4 bases, the J end by 7 bases, with 13 bases between. The CDR3 is 14 amino acids. The CDR3 is CASSLGQYSEKLFF. The CDR3 nucleotides are TGCGCCAGCAGCCTAGGACAGTACAGTGAAAAACTGTTTTTT.

The gene calls are TRBV4-1 and TRBJ2-1, with D perhaps TRBD1 (6 bases). The CDR3 has 15 residues. The germline CDR1 and CDR2 sequences are MGHRA and YSYEKL. Trimming took off 0 bases at V and 4 bases at J, with 10 bases between the two ends. CDR3 amino acids: CASSQDPGVYNEQFF. The CDR3 DNA follows: TGCGCCAGCAGCCAAGATCCAGGGGTATACAATGAGCAGTTCTTC.